This T cell receptor (beta chain) was sequenced for a study of T cells after yellow fever vaccination (dated by TCRdb to about 2019). For context, the study as a whole: Libraries from fractions with low cell numbers were prepared with the SMART-Seq v4 Ultra Low Input RNA kit. To follow T-cell clones before and after both primary and booster YFV17D yellow fever vaccination, bulk TCR alpha and beta repertoires underwent longitudinal sequencing. The cohort comprised two healthy male donors, one aged 18 to 30 and one aged 30 to 40 years. Blood was collected at multiple timepoints before and after primary and secondary immunization, and bulk PBMC replicates and cell subsets were isolated.

Remarks on this clonotype: Its antigen is unknown. No qualities accompany the bases; no much larger clone lies one base away.

The treatment or condition tag for this specimen amounts to: live attenuated yellow fever vaccine strain. Two biological replicates of bulk PBMCs were collected at each blood-draw timepoint. PBMCs were isolated from peripheral blood using a standard Ficoll-Paque protocol. TriZol was used to extract RNA from bulk PBMCs, from CD4 and CD8 fractions, and from dextramer-positive and dextramer-negative fractions. TCR cDNA was made using 5'RACE template switching, a step that added a universal primer site and unique molecular identifiers. cDNA synthesis was primed from both the TCR alpha and TCR beta constant segments. Library amplification involved two PCR steps, and the second step added sample barcodes and sequencing adapters. Sequencing of libraries was performed on Illumina HiSeq 2500 (2x100 bp) or NovaSeq (2x150 bp). The original pipeline was this. MIGEC handled demultiplexing of reads and collapsing into UMI consensus sequences, while MiXCR performed V(D)J alignment. Vaccine-responding clonotypes were identified with edgeR using replicate PBMC samples, with FDR below 0.01 and a log2 fold change above 5 up to day 15 being required. Each bulk clonotype was labeled CD4 or CD8 based on which sequenced repertoire, CD4 or CD8, contained the clonotype at higher abundance. The public reads were run again by TCRdb, first through fastp at Q25 and then through MiXCR, and only productive beta chains were kept. Identical CDR3 protein sequences are pooled into one entry, listed with their most common genes and DNA. TCRdb, not the original authors, processed these V and J calls. The table for this sample lists 500,000 to 650,000 distinct CDR3 sequences; around a sixth of them were counted only once. The ten largest clones represent around 16% of the sample.

What the research found in general, with its limitations: Most clones expanded after primary vaccination (about 95% of CD4 and over 80% of CD8) were re-detected after the booster, suggesting that broad memory maintenance occurred. The secondary T-cell response was weaker than the primary response but faster, peaking on day 5 instead of day 15. Computational filtering was needed because FACS-sorted repertoires could contain abundant contaminating clonotypes from the bulk population. Because the study included only a couple of donors, the extent to which the findings can be generalized is limited. A small share of clonotypes was detected in both CD4 and CD8 compartments, with the overlap likely arising from convergent recombination.

The sample in question was PBMCs, obtained 5 days after the first yellow fever vaccination. The clonotype comes from a man aged 18-30 years who received the YFV17D yellow fever vaccine.

The nucleotides are TGCGCCAGCAGCCGGACAGGGGTTGGGGGAGAGACCCAGTACTTC. Its translation is CASSRTGVGGETQYF. Recombination joined TRBV5-1 with TRBJ2-5; 9 of the junction bases match TRBD1. Trimming accounts for 4 bases at V and 4 bases at J, while the number of junction bases matched to no gene is 8. Reading the germline V gene gives CDR1 SGHRS and CDR2 YFSETQ. The CDR3 contains 15 residues, cysteine and phenylalanine counted. Only the CDR3 DNA stays, 45 bases, in frame from base 1.